This T cell receptor beta chain was obtained from a study of a mutant IDH1 vaccine in newly diagnosed glioma. Study-wide background: Patients were started on vaccination 4-6 weeks after radiotherapy alone, or with temozolomide cycles. Treatment recipients were approximately 62% male and around 40% female, and their mean age was roughly 40 years. Previous care, which was radiotherapy, temozolomide, or both, most often involved both.

Time point here: week 23, last vaccination. Every vaccine dose comprised 300 ug of mutant IDH1 20-mer peptide plus topical imiquimod. Points from the study as a whole: Pseudoprogression seemingly bore no relation to changes in top peripheral T cell clonotypes.

Details on this clone: Its antigen is not known.

Using immunoSEQ multiplex PCR, the repertoire was profiled, and TCRdb retains in-frame clones only, with some absent. This table holds approximately 35,000 clones, 70% to 90% found once. The germline V gene has CDR1 GTSNPN and CDR2 SVGIG (reference sequence). CDR3 length equals 12 residues. Trimming took 3 bases from V and 5 from J, leaving 10 bases between them. The rearrangement joins TRBV30 to TRBJ1-1, with no clear D. Sequencing was performed on PBMCs, taken from a glioma patient whose treatment included an IDH1 peptide vaccine. This sequence originates from a man between 35 and 55 years old with glioma. CDR3 coding DNA: TGTGCCTGGAGGTCGGCACCGACTGAAGCTTTCTTT. Protein: CAWRSAPTEAFF.